The next 11 T cell receptor beta chains were all read from a single sample in a study of neurological immune-mediated disorders. Via MiXCR, TCRdb re-called the 5' RACE reads, giving one row per CDR3 protein. The table has tens of thousands of distinct CDR3 sequences, less than 5.5% seen once. The specimen sequenced was PBMCs. The receptor set was obtained from a man aged 30 to 45 with multiple sclerosis.

Notes on this clonotype: The junction differs from germline at one of its ends, possibly a read error. The rearrangement joins TRBV4-1 to TRBJ1-6; D possibly corresponds to TRBD1 (5 bases). Germline V gene data show CDR1 as MGHRA and CDR2 as YSYEKL. This CDR3 is built from 14 residues. CDR3 sequence reads: CASSQVDRSSPLNF. The CDR3 DNA is TGCGCCAGCAGCCAAGTTGACAGAAGTTCACCCCTCAACTTT.

This clonotype has just a few counts. CDR3 sequence: CASSLEGQGAYGYTF. In nucleotides, the CDR3 is TGCGCCAGCAGCTTGGAAGGACAGGGGGCGTATGGCTACACCTTC. This chain links TRBV5-1 with TRBJ1-2, with TRBD1 matching over 11 bases. The V gene's germline CDR1 is SGHRS and CDR2 YFSETQ. The J segment lost 5 bases and the V segment lost 0 bases, leaving 3 bases of the junction unmatched. The CDR3 sequence is 15 residues long.

This clonotype has at least ten counts. The V and J genes are TRBV6-1 and TRBJ2-2; no firm D call. Germline-derived CDR1 and CDR2 are MNHNS and SASEGT. The length of the CDR3 is 16 residues. V was shortened by 4 bases and J by 6 bases, with 18 bases between the two germline ends. CDR3 coding DNA: TGTGCCAGCAGTGTAGAAGCCGTCCCCTGGTCCGGGGAGCTGTTTTTT. Protein product: CASSVEAVPWSGELFF.

This clonotype was picked up a small number of times. The chain carries TRBV25-1 and TRBJ1-1; a possible D gene is TRBD1 (5 bases). The CDR3 runs to 14 residues. Looked up from germline, CDR1 is MGHDK and CDR2 is SYGVNS. Trimming shortened V by 4 bases and J by 3 bases, and 12 bases separated the two germline ends. The CDR3 nucleotides are TGTGCCAGCAGTGCCGACAGAGAGTACACTGAAGCTTTCTTT. This encodes CASSADREYTEAFF.

This clonotype was observed at least ten times. The J gene is TRBJ2-2, the V gene TRBV7-2, with TRBD1 as a possible D gene (5 bases). The CDR3 is 15 amino acids. In germline, CDR1 is SGHTA, CDR2 FQGNSA. Trimming took 0 bases from V and 2 from J, leaving 7 bases between them. The CDR3 DNA sequence: TGTGCCAGCAGCTTAGCGCAGGGTAACACCGGGGAGCTGTTTTTT. The encoded protein is CASSLAQGNTGELFF. Using reference TRBV7-2 and TRBJ2-2 for the parts outside the CDR3, the full variable domain is GAGVSQSPSNKVTEKGKDVELRCDPISGHTALYWYRQSLGQGLEFLIYFQGNSAPDKSGLPSDRFSAERTGGSVSTLTIQRTQQEDSAVYLCASSLAQGNTGELFFGEGSRLTVL.

This clonotype showed up many times. The CDR3 sequence: CASSQGQPPGYSNQPQHF. CDR3 DNA sequence: TGCGCCAGCAGCCAAGGACAGCCCCCGGGTTATAGCAATCAGCCCCAGCATTTT. This chain joins TRBV4-1 and TRBJ1-5, with D perhaps matching TRBD1 (5 bases). V was cut by 1 base and J by 0 bases, with 16 bases left in between. Germline CDR1 and CDR2: MGHRA and YSYEKL. CDR3 length: 18 residues.

This clonotype was recorded at least ten times. The V call is TRBV5-1, the J call TRBJ2-2, with 8 bases aligning to TRBD1. This CDR3 comprises 17 residues. J lost 8 bases, V lost 4 bases, and 16 bases had no gene match. Germline CDR1 and CDR2: SGHRS and YFSETQ. In DNA, the CDR3 is TGCGCCAGCAGCCGAATTCCGGGACAGGTCTCCCTAGGGGAGCTGTTTTTT. As protein: CASSRIPGQVSLGELFF.

The chain employs TRBV20-1 and TRBJ2-3; the match to TRBD1 covers 7 bases. CDR3 length: 14 residues. The ends lost 1 base at V and 4 bases at J; junction bases unmatched: 5. The V gene's germline CDR1 is DFQATT and CDR2 SNEGSKA (reference sequence). CDR3 region: CSARAPQGADTQYF. In DNA, the CDR3 is TGCAGTGCTAGAGCCCCCCAGGGGGCAGATACGCAGTATTTT.

J is TRBJ2-5 and V is TRBV5-1; D not certain. The CDR3 is made up of 13 amino acids. V lost 8 bases, J lost 2 bases, and 13 bases lay in between. Germline V gene sequence: CDR1 SGHRS, CDR2 YFSETQ. In DNA form, the CDR3 reads TGCGCCAGTCGGACGTCGACACAAGAGACCCAGTACTTC. It codes for CASRTSTQETQYF.

This clonotype was seen ten or more times. J is TRBJ2-3 and V is TRBV24-1, with a tentative D call TRBD2 (6 bases). The CDR3 contains 13 residues. Germline values: CDR1 KGHDR, CDR2 SFDVKD. The V and J ends lost 5 bases and 9 bases respectively, with 14 bases between them. The CDR3 DNA is TGTGCCACCAGTGCCCTGGGGGGTCACACGCAGTATTTT. Protein product: CATSALGGHTQYF.

This clonotype appeared a few times. The chain has TRBV7-2 and TRBJ1-5, with unresolved D. Germline lookup yields CDR1 SGHTA and CDR2 FQGNSA. The V end lost 5 bases, the J end lost 3 bases, and 5 bases lay between the germline ends. CDR3 length: 12 amino acids. The CDR3: CASSVLNQPQHF. The DNA for the CDR3 is TGTGCCAGCAGCGTACTCAATCAGCCCCAGCATTTT.